This T cell receptor (beta chain) was identified in a study of blood T cell repertoires in COVID-19. About the study: Samples taken during acute and convalescent COVID-19 were collected in the United States, Italy and Spain. Nucleic acid was either cDNA or gDNA, and it came from T cells, B-cell-depleted T cells, or PBMCs.

Participant-reported clinical history was the basis for cohort assignment. Produced via immunoSEQ multiplex PCR; TCRdb's table is partial and in-frame only. The sample yields a few hundred thousand clones, 88% seen once. The CDR3 is made up of 13 amino acids. Germline V gene data show CDR1 as GTSNPN and CDR2 as SVGIG (reference sequence). Trimming cost V 5 bases and J 3 bases, with 11 bases left between them. The source material was PBMCs or T cells enriched from blood (not recorded which). This chain uses TRBV30 with TRBJ1-3; D remains unclear. This clonotype originated in a woman aged 40 to 55 with acute COVID-19. The DNA of the CDR3 is TGTGCCTGGGACGGTTCATATGGAAACACCATATATTTT. Encoded protein: CAWDGSYGNTIYF.